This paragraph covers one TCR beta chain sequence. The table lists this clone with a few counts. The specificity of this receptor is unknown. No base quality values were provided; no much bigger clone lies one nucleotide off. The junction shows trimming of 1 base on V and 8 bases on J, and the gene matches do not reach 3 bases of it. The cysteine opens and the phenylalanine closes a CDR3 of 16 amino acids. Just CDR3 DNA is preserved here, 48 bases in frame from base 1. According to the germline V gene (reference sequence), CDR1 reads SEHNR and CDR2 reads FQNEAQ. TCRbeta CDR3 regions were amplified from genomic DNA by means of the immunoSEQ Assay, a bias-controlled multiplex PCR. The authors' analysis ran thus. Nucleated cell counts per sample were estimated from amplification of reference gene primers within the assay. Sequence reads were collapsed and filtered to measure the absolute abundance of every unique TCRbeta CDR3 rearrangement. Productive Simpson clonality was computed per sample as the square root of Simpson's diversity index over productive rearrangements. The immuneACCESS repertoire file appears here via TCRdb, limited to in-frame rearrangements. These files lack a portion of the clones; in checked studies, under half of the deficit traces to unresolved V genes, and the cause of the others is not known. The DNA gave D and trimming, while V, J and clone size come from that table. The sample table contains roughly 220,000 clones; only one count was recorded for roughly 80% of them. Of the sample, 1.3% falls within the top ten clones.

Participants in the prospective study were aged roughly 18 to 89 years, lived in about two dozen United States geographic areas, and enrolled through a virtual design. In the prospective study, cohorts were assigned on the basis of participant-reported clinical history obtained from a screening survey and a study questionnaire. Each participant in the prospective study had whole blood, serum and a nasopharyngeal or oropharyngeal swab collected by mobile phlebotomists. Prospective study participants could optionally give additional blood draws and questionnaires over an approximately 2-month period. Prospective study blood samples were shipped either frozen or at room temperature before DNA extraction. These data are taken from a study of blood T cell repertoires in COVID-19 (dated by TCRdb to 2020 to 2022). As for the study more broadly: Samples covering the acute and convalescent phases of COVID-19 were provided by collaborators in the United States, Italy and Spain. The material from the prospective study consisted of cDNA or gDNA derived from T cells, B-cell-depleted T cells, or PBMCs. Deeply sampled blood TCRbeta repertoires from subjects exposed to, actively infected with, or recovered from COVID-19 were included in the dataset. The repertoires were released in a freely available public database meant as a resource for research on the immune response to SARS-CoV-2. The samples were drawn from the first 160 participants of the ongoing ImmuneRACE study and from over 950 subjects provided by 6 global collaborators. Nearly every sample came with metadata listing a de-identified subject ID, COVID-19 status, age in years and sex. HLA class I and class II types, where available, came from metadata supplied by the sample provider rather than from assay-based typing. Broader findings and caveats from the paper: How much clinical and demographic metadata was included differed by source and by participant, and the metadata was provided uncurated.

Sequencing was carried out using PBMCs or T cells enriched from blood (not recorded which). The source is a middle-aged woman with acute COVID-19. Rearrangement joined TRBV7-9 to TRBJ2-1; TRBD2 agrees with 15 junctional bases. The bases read TGTGCCAGCAGCTTAGGGACTAGCGGGAGGGCCCATGAGCAGTTCTTC. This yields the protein CASSLGTSGRAHEQFF.